These 21 T cell receptor beta chains share one sample of origin, sequenced in a study of T cell repertoires in cytomegalovirus infection. TCRdb re-called the reads with MiXCR, one entry per CDR3 protein. The repertoire holds some 280,000 distinct CDR3 sequences, with roughly 13% as singletons. Sample: PBMCs. The receptors were gathered from a human donor in good health (CMV status not recorded). Some clones in this sample may be carry-over from other donors' samples.

The chain combines TRBV6-5 with TRBJ2-2; 8 nucleotides line up with TRBD2. V lost 5 bases to trimming and J lost 4 bases; unmatched junction nucleotides: 9. The germline CDR1 and CDR2 sequences are MNHEY and SVGAGI. The CDR3 sequence is 16 residues long. The CDR3 spells CASSRAGVSGTGELFF. CDR3 nucleotides: TGTGCCAGCAGTCGAGCGGGGGTCAGCGGCACCGGGGAGCTGTTTTTT.

This clonotype was detected many times. V gene TRBV3-1 combines with J gene TRBJ2-7, with a possible D match to TRBD2 (5 bases). Germline V lookup: CDR1 LGHDT, CDR2 YNNKEL (reference sequence). Trimming pared 2 bases from V and 6 bases from J, leaving 11 bases between. There are 13 residues in the CDR3. DNA for the CDR3: TGTGCCAGCAGCCAAAGGACTCGGGGCGAGCAGTACTTC. Protein sequence: CASSQRTRGEQYF.

The chain joins TRBV25-1 to TRBJ2-2; 10 positions match TRBD1. This CDR3 has 15 residues. V lost 4 bases, J lost 8 bases, and 7 bases stayed unmatched. CDR1 is MGHDK and CDR2 is SYGVNS in the germline V gene. CDR3 amino acids: CASSGDRGQWGELFF. CDR3 nucleotide sequence: TGTGCCAGCAGTGGAGACAGGGGGCAGTGGGGGGAGCTGTTTTTT.

There are many counts of this clonotype. The rearrangement links TRBV5-6 to TRBJ1-6; a possible D gene is TRBD1 (6 bases). Germline CDR1 and CDR2: SGHDT and YYEEEE. Trimming shortened V by 4 bases and J by 7 bases, and 12 bases separated the two germline ends. CDR3 size: 14 residues. CDR3 coding DNA: TGTGCCAGCAGCGCGGACAGCCTCAATTCACCCCTCCACTTT. The encoded protein is CASSADSLNSPLHF.

The chain links TRBV29-1 to TRBJ2-1; TRBD2 matches 8 bases. The trim removed 3 bases at V and 9 bases at J, leaving 10 bases unmatched. This CDR3 spans 14 amino acids. Germline V gene data show CDR1 as SQVTM and CDR2 as ANQGSEA. Here the CDR3 reads CSVEGGGRSSEQFF. CDR3 DNA sequence: TGCAGCGTTGAGGGCGGGGGGCGGTCCAGTGAGCAGTTCTTC.

This clonotype was counted many times. The V gene is TRBV19, the J gene TRBJ2-7; 8 nucleotides match TRBD1. This CDR3 is 12 amino acids long. Germline loops: CDR1 LNHDA, CDR2 SQIVND (reference sequence). J gave up 4 bases and V 8 bases, and 4 bases lay outside the gene matches. The CDR3 loop reads CASRDRGYEQYF. CDR3 nucleotides: TGTGCCAGTCGAGACAGGGGATACGAGCAGTACTTC.

This clonotype showed up just a few times. In DNA, the CDR3 is TGTGCCAGCAGCCGAAGTGTGGGAGCGAATGAAGCTTTCTTT. Amino acid sequence: CASSRSVGANEAFF. The rearrangement joins TRBV7-6 to TRBJ1-1; D gene unclear. Trimming cost V 5 bases and J 7 bases, with 17 bases left between them. The CDR3 runs to 14 residues. Per the germline V gene, CDR1 is SGHVS and CDR2 is FNYEAQ.

The chain carries TRBV7-9 and TRBJ2-3, with 11 bases fitting TRBD2. The germline V gene encodes CDR1 SEHNR and CDR2 FQNEAQ (reference sequence). Trimming removed 5 bases from V and 3 bases from J; junction bases left unmatched: 7. This CDR3 has 16 residues. This CDR3 is CASSPRASGRTDTQYF. The DNA for the CDR3 is TGTGCCAGCAGCCCCAGGGCTAGCGGGAGGACAGATACGCAGTATTTT.

This clonotype was seen more than once but under ten times. The chain carries TRBV5-6 and TRBJ2-4, with D maybe TRBD2 (6 bases). This CDR3 has 15 residues. V lost 1 base to trimming and J lost 8 bases, with 16 bases between them. Per germline, CDR1 SGHDT and CDR2 YYEEEE. The CDR3 DNA sequence: TGTGCCAGCAGCTTGATGCAGGCCTGGGGGGACATTCAGTACTTC. It encodes CASSLMQAWGDIQYF.

Many counts were recorded for this clonotype. The rearrangement links TRBV6-1 to TRBJ2-2, with 7 bases aligning to TRBD2. The V segment lost 0 bases and the J segment 7 bases; nucleotides outside the gene matches: 8. CDR3 length: 16 amino acids. Germline values: CDR1 MNHNS, CDR2 SASEGT. CDR3 DNA sequence: TGTGCCAGCAGTGAAGCAGCGGGGAGGAGAGTCGGGGAGCTGTTTTTT. Its translation is CASSEAAGRRVGELFF.

This clonotype came up many times. This chain connects TRBV7-2 to TRBJ1-1, with D possibly TRBD1 on 6 matching bases. The CDR3 totals 15 residues. V dropped 5 bases and J dropped 5 bases, with 18 bases sitting between them. Germline assignment: CDR1 SGHTA and CDR2 FQGNSA. This CDR3 is CASSPLQGLWTEAFF. The CDR3 coding sequence is TGTGCCAGCAGCCCATTACAGGGATTGTGGACTGAAGCTTTCTTT. Filled out from reference TRBV7-2 and TRBJ1-1, the complete variable domain reads GAGVSQSPSNKVTEKGKDVELRCDPISGHTALYWYRQSLGQGLEFLIYFQGNSAPDKSGLPSDRFSAERTGGSVSTLTIQRTQQEDSAVYLCASSPLQGLWTEAFFGQGTRLTVV.

This chain links TRBV19 with TRBJ2-1, with TRBD2 identical over 8 bases. This CDR3 is built from 14 residues. The germline V gene has CDR1 LNHDA and CDR2 SQIVND (reference sequence). With 4 bases clipped from V and 4 bases from J, the junction kept 3 bases outside the gene matches. The CDR3 here is CASSRLATYNEQFF. DNA for the CDR3: TGTGCCAGTAGTAGACTAGCGACTTACAATGAGCAGTTCTTC.

This clonotype was found a few times. The rearrangement uses TRBV7-2 and TRBJ1-2, with 7 bases lining up with TRBD1. The V gene's germline CDR1 is SGHTA and CDR2 FQGNSA. This CDR3 spans 16 amino acids. J was trimmed by 5 bases and V by 5 bases; bases with no gene match: 14. CDR3 loop: CASSPLTAGGDYGYTF. CDR3 DNA sequence: TGTGCCAGCAGCCCCCTCACGGCAGGGGGAGATTATGGCTACACCTTC.

This clonotype showed up many times. The V call is TRBV6-2 or TRBV6-3, the J call TRBJ2-4, with D perhaps matching TRBD1 or TRBD2 (6 bases each). Trimming left V 6 bases short and J 7 bases short, with 16 bases between. The germline CDR1 and CDR2 sequences are MNHEY and SVGEGT. The CDR3 extends over 14 amino acids. The CDR3 coding sequence is TGTGCCAGCAGATCCCTGGGGGGCGGCAACATTCAGTACTTC. It codes for CASRSLGGGNIQYF.

The chain combines TRBV20-1 with TRBJ1-4; D ambiguous. The germline V gene encodes CDR1 DFQATT and CDR2 SNEGSKA (reference sequence). Trimming left V 6 bases short and J 0 bases short, with 8 bases between. This CDR3 spans 13 amino acids. CDR3 nucleotide sequence: TGCAGTGCCAGAAACCCAACTAATGAAAAACTGTTTTTT. Encoded protein: CSARNPTNEKLFF.

This clonotype showed up many times. The CDR3 region has the DNA TGCAGCGTTGCCTTTAACACTGAAGCTTTCTTT. It yields the protein CSVAFNTEAFF. This chain uses TRBV29-1 with TRBJ1-1; D is unclear. Germline assignment: CDR1 SQVTM and CDR2 ANQGSEA. With 4 bases removed from V and 2 bases from J, the gap between germline ends came to 5 bases. The CDR3 spans 11 residues.

This clonotype was seen many times. The chain is built from TRBV7-2 and TRBJ1-1; no definite D call. V shed 4 bases and J shed 6 bases, with 15 bases lying between them. This CDR3 is 14 amino acids long. CDR1 and CDR2 (germline): SGHTA, FQGNSA. The CDR3 DNA reads as TGTGCCAGCAGCTCCAGCGTCTACCCGGCTGAAGCTTTCTTT. Amino acid sequence: CASSSSVYPAEAFF.

This clonotype came up many times. This sequence joins TRBV6-5 and TRBJ1-4; D possibly corresponds to TRBD1 (6 bases). Looked up from germline, CDR1 is MNHEY and CDR2 is SVGAGI. The CDR3 contains 13 residues. Trimming cost V 7 bases and J 8 bases, with 14 bases left between them. The CDR3 is CASKGGVGEKLFF. DNA of the CDR3: TGTGCCAGCAAGGGGGGGGTCGGCGAAAAACTGTTTTTT.

The table lists this clonotype with many counts. The chain has TRBV7-2 and TRBJ1-5; the D is unclear. CDR1 is SGHTA, CDR2 FQGNSA, per germline. V was clipped by 2 bases and J by 5 bases, with 10 bases between them. This CDR3 has 14 amino acids. CDR3 protein: CASSLIPRDQPQHF. In nucleotides, the CDR3 is TGTGCCAGCAGCTTAATCCCGCGGGATCAGCCCCAGCATTTT.

The V call is TRBV6-8, the J call TRBJ2-1; 8 bases are a match to TRBD1. V lost 5 bases and J lost 2; bases outside the gene matches: 5. The CDR3 is 15 amino acids. Germline CDR1 MNHGY, CDR2 SAAAGT. CDR3 loop: CASSRDRITYNEQFF. As DNA, the CDR3 is TGTGCCAGCAGTCGGGACAGGATAACCTACAATGAGCAGTTCTTC.

This clonotype was counted ten times or more. This chain connects TRBV7-2 to TRBJ2-3; possibly TRBD2 for D (6 bases). Germline CDR1 SGHTA, CDR2 FQGNSA. Deletions cut 5 bases from V and 4 bases from J, with 13 bases between. The CDR3 runs 14 residues. The CDR3, as DNA: TGTGCCAGCAGCGGACGACTAGGCGCAGATACGCAGTATTTT. Translated, it gives CASSGRLGADTQYF.